Below, 16 T cell receptor beta chains from the same sample are listed, as sequenced in a study of cytomegalovirus exposure and HLA in healthy donors. Using immunoSEQ multiplex PCR, the repertoire was profiled, and TCRdb retains in-frame clones only, with some absent. The sample lists fewer than 200,000 clones; around nine tenths were seen once. Sequencing was carried out using PBMCs. Receptor source: a woman aged 18-30 years in good health and CMV-seropositive.

In this sample, this clone turned up a few times. In the same sample, other DNA sequences code for this CDR3. The rearrangement joins TRBV18 to TRBJ2-2, with 11 bases matching TRBD2. The CDR3 totals 17 residues. CDR1 and CDR2 (germline): KGHSH, LQKENI. The V and J ends lost 6 bases and 3 bases, in that order; junction bases with no gene match: 9. For the CDR3, the DNA is TGTGCCAGCTCCCCCGGACTAGCGGGCGGTCACACCGGGGAGCTGTTTTTT. It yields the protein CASSPGLAGGHTGELFF. Full variable domain (missing parts from reference TRBV18 and TRBJ2-2): NAGVMQNPRHLVRRRGQEARLRCSPMKGHSHVYWYRQLPEEGLKFMVYLQKENIIDESGMPKERFSAEFPKEGPSILRIQQVVRGDSAAYFCASSPGLAGGHTGELFFGEGSRLTVL.

V gene TRBV5-4 combines with J gene TRBJ2-5; no firm D call. V shed 0 bases and J shed 5 bases, with 8 bases lying between them. Germline V gene data show CDR1 as SGHNT and CDR2 as YYREEE (reference sequence). This CDR3 spans 13 amino acids. CDR3 nucleotides: TGTGCCAGCAGCTTGGGGGCCCTGGAGACCCAGTACTTC. Translated: CASSLGALETQYF.

This clone appeared a few times. The V call is TRBV2, the J call TRBJ2-2, with 7 bases identical to TRBD2. The V gene's germline CDR1 is SNHLY and CDR2 FYNNEI. With 10 bases clipped from V and 2 bases from J, the junction kept 4 bases outside the gene matches. The CDR3 is made up of 13 amino acids. CDR3: CAIQRENTGELFF. In DNA form, the CDR3 reads TGTGCCATCCAGCGGGAAAACACCGGGGAGCTGTTTTTT.

The rearrangement joins TRBV18 to TRBJ1-4, with 7 bases fitting TRBD1. Trimming removed 10 bases from V and 4 bases from J; junction bases left unmatched: 6. The CDR3 sequence is 13 residues long. In germline, CDR1 is KGHSH, CDR2 LQKENI. The CDR3 nucleotides are TGTGCCACTCGGGGACAGCTTAATGAAAAACTGTTTTTT. Translating gives CATRGQLNEKLFF.

The chain joins TRBV1 to TRBJ2-7; TRBD2 was called by the table and not checked on the DNA. TRBV1 is a recognized pseudogene. The CDR3 length is 16 residues. The CDR3 DNA is TGCACCAGCAGCCAAGAAAACTGGAGGAGGTTATACGAGCAGTACTTC. Translation: CTSSQENWRRLYEQYF.

This chain uses TRBV2 with TRBJ2-1; 7 bases map to TRBD1. Trimming removed 5 bases from V and 10 bases from J; junction bases left unmatched: 17. The length of the CDR3 is 16 residues. The germline V gene has CDR1 SNHLY and CDR2 FYNNEI. The CDR3 here is CASSMGQSAAGSEQFF. The CDR3, as DNA: TGTGCCAGCAGTATGGGACAGTCGGCCGCGGGCTCCGAGCAGTTCTTC.

The CDR3 DNA reads as TGTGCCAGCAGCGTAAGGCCTAGCGGGAGTCAGGAGACCCAGTACTTC. Translated: CASSVRPSGSQETQYF. The chain joins TRBV9 to TRBJ2-5; TRBD2 agrees at 10 bases. The trim removed 1 base at V and 5 bases at J, leaving 8 bases unmatched. The V gene's germline CDR1 is SGDLS and CDR2 YYNGEE. The CDR3 is made up of 16 amino acids.

The rearrangement uses TRBV5-1 and TRBJ2-1, with TRBD2 matching 14 bases. The CDR3 is made up of 16 amino acids. With 0 bases clipped from V and 9 bases from J, the junction kept 5 bases outside the gene matches. The germline V gene has CDR1 SGHRS and CDR2 YFSETQ. CDR3 nucleotides: TGCGCCAGCAGCTTGGAGATGGGACTAGCGGGAGTTGAGCAGTTCTTC. Translating gives CASSLEMGLAGVEQFF. Together with reference TRBV5-1 and TRBJ2-1, the CDR3 gives the full variable domain: KAGVTQTPRYLIKTRGQQVTLSCSPISGHRSVSWYQQTPGQGLQFLFEYFSETQRNKGNFPGRFSGRQFSNSRSEMNVSTLELGDSALYLCASSLEMGLAGVEQFFGPGTRLTVL.

The chain combines TRBV10-3 with TRBJ2-1; D possibly corresponds to TRBD1 (6 bases). The CDR3 is made up of 14 amino acids. With 6 bases removed from V and 7 bases from J, the gap between germline ends came to 16 bases. Germline V CDR1 and CDR2: ENHRY, SYGVKD. The CDR3 here is CAIRTQTGANEQFF. The CDR3 nucleotides are TGTGCCATCAGGACCCAGACAGGAGCGAATGAGCAGTTCTTC.

In nucleotides, the CDR3 is TGCAGCGCCGGGACTAGTGGCAATGAGCAGTTCTTC. This gives the protein CSAGTSGNEQFF. V is TRBV29-1 and J is TRBJ2-1; 8 bases agree with TRBD2. From germline, CDR1 is SQVTM and CDR2 ANQGSEA. V lost 7 bases and J lost 6; bases outside the gene matches: 5. CDR3 size: 12 residues.

The rearrangement links TRBV4-3 to TRBJ2-6; TRBD1 might be the D (6 bases). Germline loops: CDR1 LGHNA, CDR2 YSLEER. Trimming removed 4 bases at V and 0 bases at J, with 13 bases between. This CDR3 is built from 17 residues. The CDR3 protein is CASSPTGTLSGANVLTF. CDR3 sequence (DNA): TGCGCCAGCAGCCCCACAGGGACCCTCTCTGGGGCCAACGTCCTGACTTTC.

The chain carries TRBV11-3 and TRBJ2-5; D perhaps matches TRBD2 (5 bases). Trimming took off 1 base at V and 5 bases at J, with 17 bases between the two ends. Germline-derived CDR1 and CDR2 are SGHNT and YENEEA. This CDR3 is 16 amino acids long. CDR3 sequence: CASSLAAALGGETQYF. The CDR3 region has the DNA TGTGCCAGCAGCTTAGCGGCGGCGCTTGGCGGGGAGACCCAGTACTTC.

V is TRBV5-6 and J is TRBJ2-3; D perhaps matches TRBD2 (6 bases). CDR1 SGHDT and CDR2 YYEEEE come from the germline V gene. V gave up 1 base and J gave up 6 bases, with 18 bases separating them. CDR3 size: 16 residues. The CDR3 spells CASSLPWGLASDTQYF. CDR3 in DNA: TGTGCCAGCAGCTTGCCCTGGGGACTGGCGTCGGATACGCAGTATTTT. The whole variable domain, filled in from reference TRBV5-6 and TRBJ2-3, reads DAGVTQSPTHLIKTRGQQVTLRCSPKSGHDTVSWYQQALGQGPQFIFQYYEEEERQRGNFPDRFSGHQFPNYSSELNVNALLLGDSALYLCASSLPWGLASDTQYFGPGTRLTVL.

This clone occurred once. The rearrangement joins TRBV19 to TRBJ1-1; the match to TRBD1 covers 10 bases. V lost 5 bases, J lost 4 bases, and 4 bases stayed unmatched. Germline V CDR1 and CDR2: LNHDA, SQIVND (reference sequence). The CDR3 length is 14 residues. The CDR3 loop reads CASSWGQGSTEAFF. In DNA, the CDR3 is TGTGCCAGTAGTTGGGGACAGGGGTCCACTGAAGCTTTCTTT.

V gene TRBV11-2 combines with J gene TRBJ1-1; the D gene is possibly TRBD1 (5 bases). The germline V gene has CDR1 SGHAT and CDR2 FQNNGV. Trimming cost V 2 bases and J 4 bases, with 11 bases left between them. The CDR3 runs 14 residues. CDR3 amino acids: CASSLQGVGTEAFF. CDR3 coding DNA: TGTGCCAGCAGCTTACAGGGCGTGGGCACTGAAGCTTTCTTT.

The rearrangement uses TRBV4-1 and TRBJ2-1, with a weak D call TRBD1 (6 bases). Germline CDR1 and CDR2: MGHRA and YSYEKL. Trimming took 4 bases from V and 9 from J, leaving 10 bases between them. The CDR3 contains 12 residues. The CDR3 DNA is TGCGCCAGCAGCCCGACAGGTCCTGAGCAGTTCTTC. Residues: CASSPTGPEQFF.